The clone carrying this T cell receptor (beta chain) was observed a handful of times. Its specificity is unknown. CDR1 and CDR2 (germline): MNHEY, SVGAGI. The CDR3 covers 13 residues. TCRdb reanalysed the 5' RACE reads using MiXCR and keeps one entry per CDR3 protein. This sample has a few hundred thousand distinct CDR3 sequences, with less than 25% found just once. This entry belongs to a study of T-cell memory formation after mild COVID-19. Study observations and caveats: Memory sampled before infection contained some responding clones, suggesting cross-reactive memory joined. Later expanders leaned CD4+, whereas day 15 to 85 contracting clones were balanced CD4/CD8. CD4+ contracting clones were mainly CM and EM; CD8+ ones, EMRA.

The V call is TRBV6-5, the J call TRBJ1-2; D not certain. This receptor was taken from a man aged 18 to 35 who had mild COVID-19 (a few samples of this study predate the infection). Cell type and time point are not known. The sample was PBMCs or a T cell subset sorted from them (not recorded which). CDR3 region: CASRGHGSSGYTF. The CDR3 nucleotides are TGTGCATCGAGAGGGCACGGAAGTTCTGGCTACACCTTC.